Shown below are 29 T cell receptor beta chains from a single sample sequenced in a study of blood T cells in healthy people across ages. For the second PCR, which ran for about 6 to 11 cycles, a sample-barcoded 5' primer and a J-beta primer mix were used. Each CDR3 protein gets one entry after TCRdb re-called the 5' RACE reads with MiXCR. The data hold about 1,400,000 distinct CDR3 sequences, with 59% observed a single time. Sequencing was done on a sample of blood. The receptors derive from a man younger than 35 in good health.

The chain employs TRBV12-3 or TRBV12-4 and TRBJ2-3, with 7 bases lining up with TRBD1. This CDR3 contains 15 residues. The V segment lost 6 bases and the J segment 2 bases; nucleotides outside the gene matches: 8. The CDR3 DNA is TGTGCCAGCAGCCCAAGGGACAGCCCCACAGATACGCAGTATTTT. Translation: CASSPRDSPTDTQYF.

The gene calls are TRBV18 and TRBJ2-7, with 8 positions matching TRBD1. The CDR3 has 14 residues. Germline lookup yields CDR1 KGHSH and CDR2 LQKENI. Trimming cost V 3 bases and J 5 bases; bases outside gene matches: 6. The CDR3 is CASSPGDRSDEQYF. For the CDR3, the DNA is TGTGCCAGCTCACCTGGGGACAGGTCCGACGAGCAGTACTTC.

The chain employs TRBV6-5 and TRBJ1-5; TRBD1 is a possible D gene (6 bases). Trimming removed 2 bases from V and 3 bases from J, with 23 bases in between. The CDR3 is 19 residues long. Per germline, CDR1 MNHEY and CDR2 SVGAGI. The CDR3 nucleotides are TGTGCCAGCAGTTACGGGGGGATAGGGGGATCTCGAAACAATCAGCCCCAGCATTTT. This gives the protein CASSYGGIGGSRNNQPQHF.

The V call is TRBV27, the J call TRBJ2-7, with TRBD2 identical over 7 bases. The CDR3 totals 20 residues. CDR1 and CDR2 from the germline V gene are MNHEY and SMNVEV (reference sequence). Trimming took 3 bases from V and 6 from J; bases not matched to a gene: 26. The CDR3 bases are TGTGCCAGCAGTTTGTTAACCCCAACGTCCACAGCGGGAAAAACGGGCGAGCAGTACTTC. Translation: CASSLLTPTSTAGKTGEQYF.

This clonotype was counted between two and nine times. The chain combines TRBV29-1 with TRBJ2-5; D unresolved. Germline CDR1 is SQVTM and CDR2 is ANQGSEA. V lost 5 bases to trimming and J lost 4 bases, with 11 bases between them. This CDR3 has 12 residues. CDR3 DNA sequence: TGCAGCGTTATGGCGTCTCGAGAGACCCAGTACTTC. Translating gives CSVMASRETQYF.

This clonotype has just a few counts. The chain uses TRBV11-2 and TRBJ2-6; D gene ambiguous. V was pared by 8 bases and J by 1 base, with 6 bases between. This CDR3 has 13 amino acids. Germline CDR1 is SGHAT and CDR2 is FQNNGV. CDR3 in amino acids: CASGRSGANVLTF. The CDR3 nucleotides are TGTGCCAGCGGTCGATCTGGGGCCAACGTCCTGACTTTC.

The chain joins TRBV12-3 or TRBV12-4 to TRBJ2-5; D gene unclear. V gave up 5 bases and J gave up 5 bases, with 15 bases separating them. The CDR3 is 14 amino acids. DNA for the CDR3: TGTGCCAGCAGTCCCGCGATCGTCGGGGAGACCCAGTACTTC. It translates to CASSPAIVGETQYF.

The rearrangement joins TRBV7-2 to TRBJ2-1; D not certain. This CDR3 has 12 amino acids. Deletions cut 4 bases from V and 10 bases from J, with 11 bases between. Germline lookup yields CDR1 SGHTA and CDR2 FQGNSA. The CDR3 is CASSSPVGEQFF. The CDR3 coding sequence is TGTGCCAGCAGCTCCCCGGTCGGGGAGCAGTTCTTC.

This clonotype was detected once. This sequence joins TRBV28 and TRBJ2-4; D is possibly TRBD2 (5 bases). Judging by the DNA end, TRBJ2-5 fits better; the J call may be wrong. Germline CDR1 MDHEN, CDR2 SYDVKM. The CDR3 contains 14 residues. The CDR3 region is CASRLMDWKETQYF. The DNA of the CDR3 is TGTGCCAGCAGGCTGATGGACTGGAAAGAGACCCAGTACTTC.

The V gene is TRBV12-3 or TRBV12-4, the J gene TRBJ2-1, with a tentative D call TRBD1 (6 bases). V lost 3 bases, J lost 0 bases, and 9 bases lay in between. The CDR3 has 15 residues. CDR3 sequence: CASSLRQASYNEQFF. CDR3 bases: TGTGCCAGCAGTTTGAGACAGGCCTCCTACAATGAGCAGTTCTTC.

The rearrangement uses TRBV12-3 or TRBV12-4 and TRBJ2-1; a weak D match, TRBD1 (5 bases). The length of the CDR3 is 15 residues. V was trimmed by 4 bases and J by 4 bases, leaving 14 bases between them. The CDR3 loop is CASSSFKGVYNEQFF. The CDR3 DNA sequence: TGTGCCAGCAGTTCATTTAAAGGGGTTTACAATGAGCAGTTCTTC.

The chain is built from TRBV4-2 and TRBJ2-3; TRBD2 might be the D (6 bases). V was cut by 3 bases and J by 4 bases, with 20 bases left in between. Germline-derived CDR1 and CDR2 are LGHNA and YNFKEQ. The CDR3 has 17 residues. CDR3 sequence reads: CASSHRLGRENPDTQYF. Written as DNA, the CDR3 is TGTGCCAGCAGCCACAGATTGGGGCGGGAAAACCCAGATACGCAGTATTTT.

CDR3 sequence reads: CASSQNRGPGELFF. The CDR3 region has the DNA TGTGCCAGCAGCCAAAACAGGGGTCCCGGGGAGCTGTTTTTT. The rearrangement links TRBV4-2 to TRBJ2-2, with TRBD1 matching 7 bases. This CDR3 has 14 residues. Losses at the gene ends were 2 bases for V and 6 bases for J; bases not matched to a gene: 3. The germline gives CDR1 LGHNA, CDR2 YNFKEQ.

The gene calls are TRBV2 and TRBJ1-2, with D perhaps matching TRBD1 (6 bases). V was cut by 5 bases and J by 8 bases, with 21 bases left in between. The CDR3 has 15 amino acids. CDR1 and CDR2 from the germline V gene are SNHLY and FYNNEI. CDR3 in DNA: TGTGCCAGCAGTCCAATGGGGCAGGGGATTTACGGCTACACCTTC. It specifies CASSPMGQGIYGYTF.

The V and J genes are TRBV7-8 and TRBJ2-3; D is perhaps TRBD1 or TRBD2 (5 bases each). Per the germline V gene, CDR1 is SGHVS and CDR2 is FQNEAQ. This CDR3 comprises 15 residues. Trimming pared 0 bases from V and 5 bases from J, leaving 12 bases between. DNA for the CDR3: TGTGCCAGCAGCTTAGCGCGAGGGGCGGTAGATACGCAGTATTTT. Translation: CASSLARGAVDTQYF.

This clonotype was detected only once. V usage is TRBV7-2 and J usage is TRBJ1-6; a possible D gene is TRBD1 (6 bases). The CDR3 runs to 15 residues. CDR1 and CDR2 from the germline V gene are SGHTA and FQGNSA. V shed 1 base and J shed 4 bases, with 8 bases lying between them. CDR3 nucleotides: TGTGCCAGCAGCTTAGTACAGGGTTATAATTCACCCCTCCACTTT. It specifies CASSLVQGYNSPLHF.

J is TRBJ2-3 and V is TRBV12-3 or TRBV12-4; D unclear. V lost 7 bases and J lost 5, with 13 bases in between. The CDR3 has 13 residues. CDR3 coding DNA: TGTGCCAGCACCCCAACTTCTCTAGATACGCAGTATTTT. Amino acid sequence: CASTPTSLDTQYF.

CDR3 in amino acids: CASSQSPASGLGTQYF. Written as DNA, the CDR3 is TGCGCCAGCAGCCAATCCCCGGCTAGCGGCCTGGGGACCCAGTACTTC. The rearrangement links TRBV4-1 to TRBJ2-5; 7 bases agree with TRBD2. Germline assignment: CDR1 MGHRA and CDR2 YSYEKL. CDR3 length equals 16 residues. V was pared by 2 bases and J by 7 bases, with 13 bases of the junction left unmatched.

The sample holds one count of this clonotype. The chain employs TRBV6-5 and TRBJ2-7; D uncertain. Trimming removed 8 bases at V and 2 bases at J, with 10 bases between. Germline V gives CDR1 MNHEY, CDR2 SVGAGI. The CDR3 length is 12 residues. CDR3 nucleotide sequence: TGTGCCAGCGGGGTACATACCTACGAGCAGTACTTC. Its protein product is CASGVHTYEQYF.

This chain links TRBV18 with TRBJ2-5, with 7 bases matching TRBD2. CDR1 and CDR2 from the germline V gene are KGHSH and LQKENI. The CDR3 consists of 14 residues. Losses at the gene ends were 7 bases for V and 7 bases for J; bases not matched to a gene: 12. CDR3: CASLNSGLEGTQYF. In DNA form, the CDR3 reads TGTGCCAGCTTAAATTCCGGACTAGAAGGGACCCAGTACTTC.

This clonotype was counted between two and nine times. The chain employs TRBV4-3 and TRBJ2-1; a weak D match, TRBD1 (6 bases). The CDR3 sequence is 15 residues long. The V and J ends lost 5 bases and 4 bases respectively, with 15 bases between them. Germline lookup yields CDR1 LGHNA and CDR2 YSLEER. The CDR3 DNA sequence: TGCGCCAGCAGCACCGGAAGGACAGATTACAATGAGCAGTTCTTC. Translated, it gives CASSTGRTDYNEQFF.

This clonotype showed up many times. V and J are TRBV20-1 and TRBJ2-7, with TRBD1 identical over 9 bases. V shed 3 bases and J 5 bases; nucleotides not matched to a gene: 2. Germline lookup yields CDR1 DFQATT and CDR2 SNEGSKA (reference sequence). This CDR3 has 12 residues. In nucleotides, the CDR3 is TGCAGTGCTAGCGACAGGGGGAACGAGCAGTACTTC. This gives the protein CSASDRGNEQYF.

This chain uses TRBV20-1 with TRBJ2-7, with D tentatively TRBD1 (6 bases). Trimming shortened V by 6 bases and J by 0 bases, and 15 bases separated the two germline ends. Germline V gene sequence: CDR1 DFQATT, CDR2 SNEGSKA (reference sequence). The CDR3 covers 14 residues. CDR3 protein: CSAAGTPSSYEQYF. The CDR3 bases are TGCAGTGCCGCCGGGACACCGAGCTCCTACGAGCAGTACTTC.

As DNA, the CDR3 is TGTGCCAGCAGCCAAGATGCAGGGGGAGGGAGCTCCTACGAGCAGTACTTC. Its translation is CASSQDAGGGSSYEQYF. This chain uses TRBV4-2 with TRBJ2-7; D may match TRBD1 or TRBD2 (7 bases each). This CDR3 region has 17 residues. V lost 0 bases and J lost 0, with 15 bases in between. The germline gives CDR1 LGHNA, CDR2 YNFKEQ.

The rearrangement links TRBV20-1 to TRBJ2-7; 8 bases map to TRBD2. In germline, CDR1 is DFQATT, CDR2 SNEGSKA (reference sequence). CDR3 size: 14 residues. The J segment lost 1 base and the V segment lost 5 bases, leaving 7 bases of the junction unmatched. In DNA form, the CDR3 reads TGCAGTGCTGGACGGGAGGGCCTTTCCTACGAGCAGTACTTC. Protein sequence: CSAGREGLSYEQYF.

J is TRBJ1-2 and V is TRBV12-5, with no clear D. CDR1 and CDR2 from the germline V gene are LGHNT and FRNRAP. The length of the CDR3 is 14 residues. The ends were cut back, 6 bases at V and 3 bases at J, with 14 bases in the middle. DNA for the CDR3: TGTGCTAGTGGAGTGGGGTCCGGGTACTATGGCTACACCTTC. Protein: CASGVGSGYYGYTF.

The chain combines TRBV4-3 with TRBJ2-5; no reliable D call. The CDR3 runs 16 residues. CDR1 is LGHNA, CDR2 YSLEER, per germline. The germline V and J ends were trimmed by 1 base and 1 base, with 13 bases remaining between them. CDR3 amino acids: CASSQGSSPGQETQYF. CDR3 DNA sequence: TGCGCCAGCAGCCAAGGGAGTAGCCCCGGCCAAGAGACCCAGTACTTC.

This clonotype has just one count. This chain connects TRBV20-1 to TRBJ2-5, with TRBD1 as a possible D gene (6 bases). Germline-derived CDR1 and CDR2 are DFQATT and SNEGSKA (reference sequence). Trimming cost V 5 bases and J 5 bases, with 15 bases left between them. The CDR3 consists of 13 residues. CDR3: CSARSLRGETQYF. CDR3 bases: TGCAGTGCTCGATCACTGAGGGGGGAGACCCAGTACTTC.

The chain combines TRBV4-2 with TRBJ1-2; 10 bases fit TRBD1. V lost 0 bases to trimming and J lost 1 base; unmatched junction nucleotides: 11. From germline, CDR1 is LGHNA and CDR2 YNFKEQ. This CDR3 is built from 19 residues. CDR3 nucleotides: TGTGCCAGCAGCCAAGAGGTCCGACAGGGGGCCGATTTTAACTATGGCTACACCTTC. This sequence encodes CASSQEVRQGADFNYGYTF.